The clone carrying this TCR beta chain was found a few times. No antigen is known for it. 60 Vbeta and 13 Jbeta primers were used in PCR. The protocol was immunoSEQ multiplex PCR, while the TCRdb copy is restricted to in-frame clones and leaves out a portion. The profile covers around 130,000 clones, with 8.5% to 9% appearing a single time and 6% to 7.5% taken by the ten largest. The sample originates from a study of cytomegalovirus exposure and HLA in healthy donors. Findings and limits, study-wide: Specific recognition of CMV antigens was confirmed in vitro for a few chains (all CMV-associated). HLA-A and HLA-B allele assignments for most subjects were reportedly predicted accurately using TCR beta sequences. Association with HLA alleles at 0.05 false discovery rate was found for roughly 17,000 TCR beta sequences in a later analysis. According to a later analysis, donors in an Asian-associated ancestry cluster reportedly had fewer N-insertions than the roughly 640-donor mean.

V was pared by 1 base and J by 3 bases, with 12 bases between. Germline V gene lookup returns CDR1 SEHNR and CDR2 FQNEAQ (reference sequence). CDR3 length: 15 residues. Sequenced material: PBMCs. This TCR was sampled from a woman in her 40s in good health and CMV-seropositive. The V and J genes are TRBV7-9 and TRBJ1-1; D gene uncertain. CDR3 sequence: CASSLEEGWDTEAFF. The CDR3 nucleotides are TGTGCCAGCAGCTTAGAAGAGGGTTGGGACACTGAAGCTTTCTTT.